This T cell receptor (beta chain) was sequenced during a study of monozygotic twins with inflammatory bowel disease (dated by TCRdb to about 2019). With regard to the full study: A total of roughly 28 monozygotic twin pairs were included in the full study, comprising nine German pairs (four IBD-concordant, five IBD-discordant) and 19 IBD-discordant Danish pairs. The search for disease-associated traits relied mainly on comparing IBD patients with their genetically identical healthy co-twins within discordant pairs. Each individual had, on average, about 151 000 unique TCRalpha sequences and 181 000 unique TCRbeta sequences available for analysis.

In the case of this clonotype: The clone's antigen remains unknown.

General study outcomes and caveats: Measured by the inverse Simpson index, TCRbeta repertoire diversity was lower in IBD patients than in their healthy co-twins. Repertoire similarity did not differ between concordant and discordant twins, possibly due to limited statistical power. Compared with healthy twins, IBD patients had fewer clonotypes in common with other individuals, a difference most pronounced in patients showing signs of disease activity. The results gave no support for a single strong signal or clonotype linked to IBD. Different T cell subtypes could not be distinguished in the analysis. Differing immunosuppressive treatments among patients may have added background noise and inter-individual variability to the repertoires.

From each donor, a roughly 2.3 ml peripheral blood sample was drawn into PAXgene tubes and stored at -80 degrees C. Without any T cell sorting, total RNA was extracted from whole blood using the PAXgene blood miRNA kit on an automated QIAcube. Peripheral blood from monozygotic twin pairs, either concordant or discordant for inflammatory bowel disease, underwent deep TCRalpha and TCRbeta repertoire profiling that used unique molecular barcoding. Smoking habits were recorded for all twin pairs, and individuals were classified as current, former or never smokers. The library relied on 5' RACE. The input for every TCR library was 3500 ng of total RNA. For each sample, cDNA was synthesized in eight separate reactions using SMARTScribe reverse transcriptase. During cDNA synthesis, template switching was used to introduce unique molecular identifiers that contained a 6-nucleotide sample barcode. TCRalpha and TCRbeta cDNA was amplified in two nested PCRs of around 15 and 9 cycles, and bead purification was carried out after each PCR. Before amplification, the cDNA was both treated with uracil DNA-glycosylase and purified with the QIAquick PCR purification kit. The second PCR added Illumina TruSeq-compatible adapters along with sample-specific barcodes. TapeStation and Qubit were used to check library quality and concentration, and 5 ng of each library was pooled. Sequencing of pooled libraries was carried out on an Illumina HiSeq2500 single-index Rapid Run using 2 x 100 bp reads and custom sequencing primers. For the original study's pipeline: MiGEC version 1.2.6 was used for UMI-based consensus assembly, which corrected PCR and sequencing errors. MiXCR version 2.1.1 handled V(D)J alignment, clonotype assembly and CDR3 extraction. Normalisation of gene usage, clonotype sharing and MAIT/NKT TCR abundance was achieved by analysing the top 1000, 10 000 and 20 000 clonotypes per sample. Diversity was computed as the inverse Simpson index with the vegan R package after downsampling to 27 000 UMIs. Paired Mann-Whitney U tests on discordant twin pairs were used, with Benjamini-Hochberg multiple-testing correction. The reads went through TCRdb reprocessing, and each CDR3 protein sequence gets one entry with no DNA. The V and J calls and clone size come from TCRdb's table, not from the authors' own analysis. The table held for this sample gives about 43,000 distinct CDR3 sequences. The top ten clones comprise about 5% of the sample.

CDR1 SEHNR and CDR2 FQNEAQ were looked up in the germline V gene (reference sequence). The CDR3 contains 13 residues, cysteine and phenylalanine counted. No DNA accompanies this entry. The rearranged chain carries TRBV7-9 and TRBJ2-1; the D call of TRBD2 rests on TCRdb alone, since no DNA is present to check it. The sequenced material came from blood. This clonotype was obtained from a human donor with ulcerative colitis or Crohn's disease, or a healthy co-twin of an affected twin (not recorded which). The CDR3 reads CASSLTRSNEQFF.